These T cell receptor beta chains were read from a single sample in a study of low-dose radiotherapy and immunotherapy resistance in tumors. TCRdb itself ran the reads through MiXCR, one entry per CDR3 protein. The sample lists 80,000 to 90,000 distinct CDR3 sequences; roughly a sixth were seen once. Sample: PBMCs, taken before treatment. These receptors originate from a male donor with prostate cancer. Both conserved end residues are part of each CDR3. A D gene is named only where the DNA matches it firmly. Only some rows state a clone size, as once, few, many or a class for expanded clones.

J: TRBJ2-7; V: TRBV5-1; D: -; size: many; CDR3: CARGVSYEQYF; DNA: TGCGCCCGTGGGGTATCCTACGAGCAGTACTTC
J: TRBJ2-3; V: TRBV5-1; D: -; size: many; CDR3: CASSLSQGPPDTQYF; DNA: TGCGCCAGCAGCTTGTCGCAGGGCCCTCCAGATACGCAGTATTTT
J: TRBJ1-5; V: TRBV2; D: -; size: -; CDR3: CAGGGGGGQPQHF; DNA: TGTGCCGGAGGAGGTGGGGGGGGTCAGCCCCAGCATTTT
J: TRBJ2-1; V: TRBV7-2; D: TRBD1; size: many; CDR3: CASSQTRDRAYNEQFF; DNA: TGTGCCAGCAGCCAAACCCGGGACAGAGCCTACAATGAGCAGTTCTTC
J: TRBJ2-7; V: TRBV7-9; D: -; size: many; CDR3: CASSSISAVYEQYF; DNA: TGTGCCAGCAGCTCTATCTCGGCGGTCTACGAGCAGTACTTC
J: TRBJ2-5; V: TRBV20-1; D: TRBD2; size: many; CDR3: CSADSSGGARETQYF; DNA: TGCAGTGCCGACTCTAGCGGGGGGGCCCGAGAGACCCAGTACTTC
J: TRBJ2-2; V: TRBV7-9; D: -; size: many; CDR3: CASSLEAQAGELFF; DNA: TGTGCCAGCAGCTTAGAGGCCCAGGCCGGGGAGCTGTTTTTT
J: TRBJ2-7; V: TRBV7-3; D: TRBD2; size: -; CDR3: CASRSTGPGGEQYF; DNA: TGTGCCAGCAGGTCTACAGGACCGGGGGGCGAGCAGTACTTC
J: TRBJ2-5; V: TRBV5-4; D: -; size: -; CDR3: CASSLAIGDHETQYF; DNA: TGTGCCAGCAGCTTGGCGATCGGGGATCACGAGACCCAGTACTTC
J: TRBJ2-1; V: TRBV20-1; D: TRBD2; size: many; CDR3: CSADAELGLGESGEQFF; DNA: TGCAGTGCTGACGCCGAACTCGGACTAGGGGAATCCGGGGAGCAGTTCTTC
J: TRBJ2-7; V: TRBV14; D: -; size: few; CDR3: CASSQATGRSSYEQYF; DNA: TGTGCCAGCAGCCAAGCCACAGGTCGATCCTCCTACGAGCAGTACTTC
J: TRBJ1-1; V: TRBV6-2/TRBV6-3; D: -; size: many; CDR3: CASNDHAGNTEAFF; DNA: TGTGCCAGCAACGACCATGCAGGGAACACTGAAGCTTTCTTT
J: TRBJ2-7; V: TRBV6-8; D: TRBD2; size: many; CDR3: CASRGGGGRFEQYF; DNA: TGTGCCAGCAGAGGAGGCGGGGGGCGTTTCGAGCAGTACTTC
J: TRBJ1-5; V: TRBV28; D: -; size: many; CDR3: CASSAPQDRNQPQHF; DNA: TGTGCCAGCAGCGCACCACAGGACAGAAATCAGCCCCAGCATTTT
J: TRBJ2-1; V: TRBV14; D: -; size: many; CDR3: CASSFAGSGEQFF; DNA: TGTGCCAGCAGCTTCGCAGGGTCGGGTGAGCAGTTCTTC
J: TRBJ1-1; V: TRBV10-3; D: -; size: many; CDR3: CAIRAAGRGLDTEAFF; DNA: TGTGCCATCAGGGCAGCAGGGAGGGGGTTGGACACTGAAGCTTTCTTT
J: TRBJ1-6; V: TRBV20-1; D: -; size: many; CDR3: CSARVLGSSYNSPLHF; DNA: TGCAGTGCTAGAGTTCTCGGGAGCTCCTATAATTCACCCCTCCACTTT
J: TRBJ2-7; V: TRBV11-2; D: TRBD2; size: many; CDR3: CASSSGTSGGPSYEQYF; DNA: TGTGCCAGCAGCTCCGGGACTAGCGGGGGGCCATCCTACGAGCAGTACTTC
J: TRBJ2-1; V: TRBV3-1; D: TRBD2; size: many; CDR3: CASSGLAGGVNNEQFF; DNA: TGTGCCAGCAGTGGTCTAGCGGGGGGAGTCAACAATGAGCAGTTCTTC
J: TRBJ1-2; V: TRBV29-1; D: -; size: many; CDR3: CSVVVGARGYTF; DNA: TGCAGCGTTGTAGTGGGGGCGCGAGGCTACACCTTC
J: TRBJ2-2; V: TRBV7-9; D: -; size: few; CDR3: CASSHAGPANTGELFF; DNA: TGTGCCAGCAGCCACGCCGGTCCCGCGAACACCGGGGAGCTGTTTTTT
J: TRBJ2-3; V: TRBV11-1; D: -; size: many; CDR3: CASSFSFRDTQYF; DNA: TGTGCCAGCAGCTTCTCCTTTAGAGATACGCAGTATTTT
J: TRBJ2-7; V: TRBV11-2; D: -; size: -; CDR3: CASSRMGPNEQYF; DNA: TGTGCCAGCAGCCGAATGGGGCCCAACGAGCAGTACTTC
J: TRBJ2-7; V: TRBV6-2/TRBV6-3; D: -; size: many; CDR3: CASTGAPPTYEQYF; DNA: TGTGCCAGCACCGGGGCCCCCCCTACCTACGAGCAGTACTTC
J: TRBJ2-1; V: TRBV15; D: -; size: many; CDR3: CATSEGPKNEQFF; DNA: TGTGCCACCAGCGAGGGACCGAAGAATGAGCAGTTCTTC
J: TRBJ2-5; V: TRBV7-9; D: -; size: many; CDR3: CASSLVEPEETQYF; DNA: TGTGCCAGCAGCTTAGTTGAACCGGAAGAGACCCAGTACTTC
J: TRBJ2-2; V: TRBV5-1; D: TRBD1; size: few; CDR3: CASTYGTGDTGELFF; DNA: TGCGCCAGCACCTACGGGACAGGGGATACCGGGGAGCTGTTTTTT
J: TRBJ2-4; V: TRBV9; D: -; size: many; CDR3: CASSVGVQLKNIQYF; DNA: TGTGCCAGCAGCGTAGGGGTCCAGCTAAAAAACATTCAGTACTTC
J: TRBJ1-1; V: TRBV6-2/TRBV6-3; D: -; size: few; CDR3: CASSYSSGTMNTEAFF; DNA: TGTGCCAGCAGTTACTCCTCAGGGACGATGAACACTGAAGCTTTCTTT
J: TRBJ2-6; V: TRBV3-1; D: TRBD2; size: many; CDR3: CASSHTRVGAGGPGANVLTF; DNA: TGTGCCAGCAGCCATACCCGCGTGGGGGCGGGGGGGCCTGGGGCCAACGTCCTGACTTTC
J: TRBJ2-2; V: TRBV20-1; D: -; size: -; CDR3: CSARSDRLVNTGELFF; DNA: TGCAGTGCCCGATCGGACAGACTGGTGAACACCGGGGAGCTGTTTTTT
J: TRBJ1-1; V: TRBV25-1; D: -; size: many; CDR3: CASSPGRIGGTEAFF; DNA: TGTGCCAGCAGCCCTGGACGGATTGGTGGCACTGAAGCTTTCTTT
J: TRBJ2-3; V: TRBV6-1; D: -; size: many; CDR3: CASLGQATDTQYF; DNA: TGTGCCAGCTTGGGGCAGGCCACAGATACGCAGTATTTT
J: TRBJ1-2; V: TRBV30; D: TRBD1; size: many; CDR3: CAWNMQGVYGYTF; DNA: TGTGCCTGGAACATGCAGGGGGTCTATGGCTACACCTTC
J: TRBJ1-4; V: TRBV19; D: -; size: once; CDR3: CASTTLGVANEKLFF; DNA: TGTGCCAGTACCACCCTAGGGGTGGCTAATGAAAAACTGTTTTTT
J: TRBJ2-3; V: TRBV7-2; D: TRBD2; size: -; CDR3: CASSWVTSGGGTDTQYF; DNA: TGTGCCAGCAGTTGGGTGACTAGCGGGGGGGGTACAGATACGCAGTATTTT
J: TRBJ1-1; V: TRBV6-5; D: -; size: many; CDR3: CASSYDTGPNTEAFF; DNA: TGTGCCAGCAGTTATGACACAGGACCGAACACTGAAGCTTTCTTT
J: TRBJ2-7; V: TRBV20-1; D: -; size: many; CDR3: CSATPSAVTYEQYF; DNA: TGCAGTGCGACCCCGTCAGCGGTGACCTACGAGCAGTACTTC
J: TRBJ1-1; V: TRBV27; D: -; size: many; CDR3: CASKKTANTEAFF; DNA: TGTGCCAGCAAAAAGACAGCGAACACTGAAGCTTTCTTT
J: TRBJ1-2; V: TRBV2; D: -; size: many; CDR3: CASSEGGGYTF; DNA: TGTGCCAGCAGTGAGGGGGGCGGCTACACCTTC
J: TRBJ1-6; V: TRBV7-8; D: TRBD1; size: many; CDR3: CASSLGATGEFDSPLHF; DNA: TGTGCCAGCAGCTTAGGGGCGACAGGGGAATTTGACTCACCCCTCCACTTT
J: TRBJ2-3; V: TRBV5-1; D: -; size: many; CDR3: CASSTGSTDTQYF; DNA: TGCGCCAGCAGCACCGGGTCCACAGATACGCAGTATTTT
J: TRBJ2-1; V: TRBV29-1; D: TRBD1; size: many; CDR3: CSVEQNRGIQFF; DNA: TGCAGCGTGGAGCAAAACAGGGGAATACAGTTCTTC
J: TRBJ2-7; V: TRBV18; D: -; size: many; CDR3: CASSLRGASYEQYF; DNA: TGTGCCAGCTCACTACGAGGGGCCTCCTACGAGCAGTACTTC
J: TRBJ2-2; V: TRBV12-3/TRBV12-4; D: -; size: -; CDR3: CASSSTSSGELFF; DNA: TGTGCCAGCAGCTCCACTTCGTCCGGGGAGCTGTTTTTT